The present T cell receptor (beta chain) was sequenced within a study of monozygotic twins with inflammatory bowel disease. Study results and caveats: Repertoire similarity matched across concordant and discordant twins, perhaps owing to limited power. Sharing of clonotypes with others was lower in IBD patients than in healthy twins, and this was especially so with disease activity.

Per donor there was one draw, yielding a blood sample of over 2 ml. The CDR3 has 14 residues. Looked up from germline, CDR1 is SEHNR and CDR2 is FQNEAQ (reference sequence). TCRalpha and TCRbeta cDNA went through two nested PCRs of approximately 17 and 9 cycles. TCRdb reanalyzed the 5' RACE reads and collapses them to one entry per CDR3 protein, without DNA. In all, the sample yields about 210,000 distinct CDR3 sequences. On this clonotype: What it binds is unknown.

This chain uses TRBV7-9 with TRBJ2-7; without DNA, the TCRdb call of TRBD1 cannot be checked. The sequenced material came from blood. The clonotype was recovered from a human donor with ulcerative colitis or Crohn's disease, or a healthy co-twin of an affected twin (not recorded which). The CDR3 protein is CASSPPGGAYDQYF.